One sample yielded the 26 T cell receptor beta chains listed below, sequenced in a study of shared clonotypes between healthy human individuals (dated by TCRdb to between 2020 and 2021). The library relied on the immunoSEQ multiplex PCR assay. TCRdb stores this immuneACCESS table with in-frame sequences only. Part of the clones is absent; in the studies checked, under half of the shortfall reflects unresolved V genes, and no reason is known for the rest. The sample data list 850,000 to 1,100,000 clones, and about 72% of these were observed just once. 0.85% to 1% of the sample is taken by the ten largest. The specimen was memory CD4+ T cells from PBMCs. The sample's cell subset or site label, decoded: CD45RA-negative fraction. The origin of the receptors is a man younger than 35 in good health. Some clones in this sample may be carry-over from other donors' samples.

The chain joins TRBV6-1 to TRBJ1-3, with D possibly matching TRBD1 (6 bases). Germline V CDR1 and CDR2: MNHNS, SASEGT. V shed 0 bases and J shed 2 bases, with 8 bases lying between them. The CDR3 is made up of 15 amino acids. As DNA, the CDR3 is TGTGCCAGCAGTGAAGCTCCAGGGGCTGGAAACACCATATATTTT. It is translated as CASSEAPGAGNTIYF.

CDR3 in amino acids: CASSSRSGGGEAFF. The CDR3 nucleotides are TGTGCCAGCAGCTCCCGGTCGGGCGGGGGTGAAGCTTTCTTT. The chain couples TRBV7-6 to TRBJ1-1; possibly TRBD1 for D (5 bases). CDR3 length: 14 residues. V shed 4 bases and J shed 7 bases, with 16 bases lying between them. Germline CDR1 SGHVS, CDR2 FNYEAQ.

The CDR3 DNA reads TGTGCCAGCAGCGTAGCTTCCCAGGGAGGGAACAATGAGCAGTTCTTC. Its protein product is CASSVASQGGNNEQFF. J is TRBJ2-1 and V is TRBV9; 7 nucleotides line up with TRBD2. V lost 0 bases to trimming and J lost 5 bases; unmatched junction nucleotides: 8. The germline V gene encodes CDR1 SGDLS and CDR2 YYNGEE. This CDR3 comprises 16 residues.

The genes are TRBV6-6 and TRBJ2-1; D is uncertain. CDR3 length equals 13 residues. Trimming shortened V by 6 bases and J by 5 bases, and 11 bases separated the two germline ends. In germline, CDR1 is MNHNY, CDR2 SVGAGI (reference sequence). This chain's CDR3 is CASSFIKDNEQFF. The CDR3 nucleotides read TGTGCCAGCAGCTTTATAAAGGACAATGAGCAGTTCTTC.

This clone was detected once. This chain connects TRBV2 to TRBJ2-7, with 13 bases aligning to TRBD2. The J segment lost 9 bases and the V segment lost 4 bases, leaving 18 bases of the junction unmatched. Germline V gene sequence: CDR1 SNHLY, CDR2 FYNNEI. The CDR3 consists of 18 residues. This chain's CDR3 is CASSVRDRGLAGSPGQYF. CDR3 coding DNA: TGTGCCAGCAGTGTTCGGGACAGGGGACTAGCGGGATCCCCAGGGCAGTACTTC.

The V call is TRBV11-2, the J call TRBJ2-3, with D maybe TRBD2 (5 bases). CDR1 and CDR2 from the germline V gene are SGHAT and FQNNGV. The CDR3 consists of 14 residues. The V end lost 4 bases, the J end lost 6 bases, and 14 bases lay between the germline ends. CDR3 in DNA: TGTGCCAGCAGCTCCGCTGCGGGTTCGGATACGCAGTATTTT. Protein product: CASSSAAGSDTQYF.

This clone was seen more than once but under ten times. The CDR3 sequence: CSVEKDNSYEQYF. CDR3 DNA: TGCAGCGTAGAGAAGGACAACTCCTACGAGCAGTACTTC. This sequence joins TRBV29-1 and TRBJ2-7; perhaps TRBD1 as D (5 bases). The length of the CDR3 is 13 residues. Germline V gene sequence: CDR1 SQVTM, CDR2 ANQGSEA. V shed 6 bases and J shed 0 bases, with 12 bases lying between them.

The gene calls are TRBV6-4 and TRBJ1-1, with D tentatively TRBD1 (6 bases). V was pared by 6 bases and J by 1 base, with 9 bases between. Germline V gives CDR1 MRHNA, CDR2 SNTAGT. The CDR3 is 13 amino acids. The CDR3 DNA reads TGTGCCAGCAGAGGACAGCAGAACACTGAAGCTTTCTTT. This gives the protein CASRGQQNTEAFF.

In DNA, the CDR3 is TGTGCCAGCAGCCTGTGGACGGACAGGGTAAATCAGCCCCAGCATTTT. This encodes CASSLWTDRVNQPQHF. This chain joins TRBV7-8 and TRBJ1-5, with TRBD1 matching 8 bases. The CDR3 has 16 amino acids. Germline trimming cut 5 bases from V and 4 bases from J; bases unmatched to any gene: 10. The germline CDR1 and CDR2 sequences are SGHVS and FQNEAQ. The full variable domain, completed using reference TRBV7-8 and TRBJ1-5, is GAGVSQSPRYKVAKRGQDVALRCDPISGHVSLFWYQQALGQGPEFLTYFQNEAQLDKSGLPSDRFFAERPEGSVSTLKIQRTQQEDSAVYLCASSLWTDRVNQPQHFGDGTRLSIL.

Notes on this clone: A read error may explain this, as a much larger clone is one base away. The chain links TRBV6-1 to TRBJ2-7; tentative D call: TRBD2 (5 bases). CDR3 length equals 14 residues. CDR1 and CDR2 from the germline V gene are MNHNS and SASEGT. The DNA for the CDR3 is TGTGCCACCCGGGAATGGGGTGCCCAGAACGAGCATTACTTC. It codes for CATREWGAQNEHYF.

This sequence joins TRBV11-2 and TRBJ1-2; D is possibly TRBD1 (5 bases). CDR1 and CDR2 (germline): SGHAT, FQNNGV. This CDR3 comprises 18 residues. Trimming stripped 4 bases from V and 4 bases from J, with 25 bases between. The CDR3 here is CASSSIPVIGGIFYGYTF. Written as DNA, the CDR3 is TGTGCCAGCAGCTCGATCCCGGTGATTGGGGGGATCTTCTATGGCTACACCTTC.

The chain carries TRBV2 and TRBJ2-2; D uncertain. This CDR3 comprises 14 residues. The ends were cut back, 6 bases at V and 1 base at J, with 9 bases in the middle. Germline values: CDR1 SNHLY, CDR2 FYNNEI. The CDR3 sequence: CASSLDGNTGELFF. CDR3 nucleotide sequence: TGTGCCAGCAGCCTGGACGGGAACACCGGGGAGCTGTTTTTT. Using reference TRBV2 and TRBJ2-2 for the parts outside the CDR3, the full variable domain is EPEVTQTPSHQVTQMGQEVILRCVPISNHLYFYWYRQILGQKVEFLVSFYNNEISEKSEIFDDQFSVERPDGSNFTLKIRSTKLEDSAMYFCASSLDGNTGELFFGEGSRLTVL.

The chain has TRBV7-6 and TRBJ2-7; D unclear. The CDR3 has 16 amino acids. Per the germline V gene, CDR1 is SGHVS and CDR2 is FNYEAQ. The V gene lost 4 bases and the J gene lost 3 bases, with 19 bases spanning the gap. In DNA, the CDR3 is TGTGCCAGCAGCTCGCCCCAAGCAATGGAGCACTACGAGCAGTACTTC. Encoded protein: CASSSPQAMEHYEQYF.

The chain links TRBV28 to TRBJ1-1; D is unresolved. The CDR3 sequence is 15 residues long. Germline V gene data show CDR1 as MDHEN and CDR2 as SYDVKM. V was pared by 6 bases and J by 0 bases, with 14 bases between. DNA for the CDR3: TGTGCCAGCAGCCACCATGGGTCGTTGAACACTGAAGCTTTCTTT. This gives the protein CASSHHGSLNTEAFF.

V gene TRBV5-4 combines with J gene TRBJ2-1, with TRBD2 identical over 7 bases. The trim removed 0 bases at V and 6 bases at J, leaving 12 bases unmatched. Germline CDR1 and CDR2: SGHNT and YYREEE (reference sequence). The CDR3 runs to 17 residues. The CDR3 reads CASSLAGRGRAFNEQFF. The CDR3 region has the DNA TGTGCCAGCAGCTTGGCAGGGAGAGGGAGGGCGTTCAATGAGCAGTTCTTC.

The chain has TRBV18 and TRBJ2-1, with D possibly being TRBD1 or TRBD2 (5 bases each). With 6 bases removed from V and 0 bases from J, the gap between germline ends came to 15 bases. Germline V gene lookup returns CDR1 KGHSH and CDR2 LQKENI. CDR3 size: 16 residues. CDR3 DNA: TGTGCCAGCTCGGCCAACAGGAGGCCCTCCTACAATGAGCAGTTCTTC. Translation gives CASSANRRPSYNEQFF.

This clone was recorded many times. The gene calls are TRBV27 and TRBJ2-7, with 7 bases aligning to TRBD1. CDR3 size: 13 residues. Per germline, CDR1 MNHEY and CDR2 SMNVEV (reference sequence). The J segment lost 9 bases and the V segment lost 5 bases, leaving 10 bases of the junction unmatched. The CDR3 bases are TGTGCCAGCAGTCTCCCCGACAGGGAAAGGCAGTACTTC. Its translation is CASSLPDRERQYF.

V is TRBV6-1 and J is TRBJ2-1, with 9 bases identical to TRBD1. From germline, CDR1 is MNHNS and CDR2 SASEGT. The CDR3 is 15 amino acids. V lost 6 bases, J lost 3 bases, and 6 bases stayed unmatched. The CDR3 region is CASSAGTGSYNEQFF. The CDR3 DNA sequence: TGTGCCAGCAGCGCCGGGACAGGGAGCTACAATGAGCAGTTCTTC.

The chain recombines TRBV25-1 with TRBJ2-3; D is possibly TRBD1 (5 bases). The V end was cut by 6 bases, the J end by 3 bases, with 10 bases between. CDR1 and CDR2 (germline): MGHDK, SYGVNS. This CDR3 is 13 amino acids long. The CDR3 region is CASRTDLTDTQYF. In nucleotides, the CDR3 is TGTGCCAGCAGGACAGATCTTACAGATACGCAGTATTTT.

The chain couples TRBV30 to TRBJ2-2; 10 bases map to TRBD1. There are 13 residues in the CDR3. In germline, CDR1 is GTSNPN, CDR2 SVGIG (reference sequence). V lost 8 bases, J lost 5 bases, and 5 bases stayed unmatched. CDR3 region: CAGDRGSTGELFF. CDR3 bases: TGTGCCGGGGACAGGGGAAGTACCGGGGAGCTGTTTTTT.

This clone was counted between two and nine times. A much larger clone is a single base away; this may be a read error. The chain recombines TRBV30 with TRBJ1-1, with D possibly matching TRBD1 (5 bases). This CDR3 comprises 15 residues. Between the trimmed V and J ends, which lost 3 bases and 2 bases, there was a span of 16 bases. Per germline, CDR1 GTSNPN and CDR2 SVGIG (reference sequence). In DNA, the CDR3 is TGTGCCTGGAGCTCACCTTTGGGACTTAACACTGAAGCTTTCTTT. Translation: CAWSSPLGLNTEAFF.

The chain joins TRBV9 to TRBJ2-3; 10 bases are shared with TRBD2. This CDR3 is 17 amino acids long. The V gene end was trimmed by 0 bases and the J gene end by 8 bases; junction bases not matched to a gene: 12. Germline V gives CDR1 SGDLS, CDR2 YYNGEE. CDR3 nucleotides: TGTGCCAGCAGCGTAGGGGGAAGCGGGAGGGCCGAGGGTACGCAGTATTTT. Residues: CASSVGGSGRAEGTQYF.

At least ten counts were recorded for this clone. J is TRBJ2-3 and V is TRBV6-6; no firm D call. V shed 6 bases and J shed 0 bases, with 16 bases lying between them. In germline, CDR1 is MNHNY, CDR2 SVGAGI (reference sequence). The CDR3 has 16 amino acids. CDR3 residues: CASRIDGAVSTDTQYF. The CDR3 DNA follows: TGTGCCAGCAGGATAGATGGAGCCGTTAGCACAGATACGCAGTATTTT.

This chain joins TRBV11-1 and TRBJ2-1; weak D call: TRBD1 (7 bases). CDR1 is SGHAT and CDR2 is FQDESV in the germline V gene (reference sequence). With 5 bases removed from V and 6 bases from J, the gap between germline ends came to 20 bases. There are 16 residues in the CDR3. This chain's CDR3 is CASSRRARGAGNEQFF. Here the CDR3 DNA reads TGTGCCAGCAGCCGGCGAGCCAGGGGGGCAGGCAATGAGCAGTTCTTC.

This clone has just one count. The chain is built from TRBV5-1 and TRBJ2-3; a weak D match, TRBD1 (6 bases). With 9 bases removed from V and 2 bases from J, the gap between germline ends came to 19 bases. CDR3 length: 15 residues. Germline V gene lookup returns CDR1 SGHRS and CDR2 YFSETQ. The CDR3 region has the DNA TGCGCCACGACGTATGGACAGCCAGACACAGATACGCAGTATTTT. It is translated as CATTYGQPDTDTQYF.

About this clone: Other DNA sequences of this sample code for an identical CDR3. The rearrangement joins TRBV30 to TRBJ2-5; TRBD2 is a possible D gene (6 bases). The CDR3 runs to 11 residues. Trimming left V 4 bases short and J 4 bases short, with 7 bases between. Germline values: CDR1 GTSNPN, CDR2 SVGIG (reference sequence). CDR3 amino acids: CAWTGGETQYF. The DNA of the CDR3 is TGTGCCTGGACCGGGGGAGAGACCCAGTACTTC. The entire variable domain, with the rest obtained from reference TRBV30 and TRBJ2-5, is as follows: SQTIHQWPATLVQPVGSPLSLECTVEGTSNPNLYWYRQAAGRGLQLLFYSVGIGQISSEVPQNLSASRPQDRQFILSSKKLLLSDSGFYLCAWTGGETQYFGPGTRLLVL.